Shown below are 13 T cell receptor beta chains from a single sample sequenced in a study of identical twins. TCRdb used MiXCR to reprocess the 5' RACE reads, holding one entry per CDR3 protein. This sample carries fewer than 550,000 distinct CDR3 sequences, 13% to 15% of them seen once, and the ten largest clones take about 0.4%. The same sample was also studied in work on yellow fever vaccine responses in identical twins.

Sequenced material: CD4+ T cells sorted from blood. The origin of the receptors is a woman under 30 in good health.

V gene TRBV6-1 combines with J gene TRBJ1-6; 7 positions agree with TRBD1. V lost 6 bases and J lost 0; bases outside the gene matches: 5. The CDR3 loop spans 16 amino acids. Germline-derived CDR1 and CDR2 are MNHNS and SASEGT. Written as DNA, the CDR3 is TGTGCCAGCAGGGACAGGACGAGCTCCTATAATTCACCCCTCCACTTT. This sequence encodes CASRDRTSSYNSPLHF.

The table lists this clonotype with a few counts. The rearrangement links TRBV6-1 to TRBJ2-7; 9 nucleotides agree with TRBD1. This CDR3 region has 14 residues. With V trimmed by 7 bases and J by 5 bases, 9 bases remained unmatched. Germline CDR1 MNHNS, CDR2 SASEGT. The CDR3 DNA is TGTGCCAGCATCTCGACAGGGGGGAGGAACGAGCAGTACTTC. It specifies CASISTGGRNEQYF.

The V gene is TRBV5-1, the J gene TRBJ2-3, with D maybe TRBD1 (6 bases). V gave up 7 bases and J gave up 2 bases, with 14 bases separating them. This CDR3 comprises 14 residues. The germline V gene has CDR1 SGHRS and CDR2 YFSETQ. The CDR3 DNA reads TGCGCCAGCCTCAGACAGGCACCCACAGATACGCAGTATTTT. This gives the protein CASLRQAPTDTQYF.

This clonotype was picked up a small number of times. The DNA of the CDR3 is TGTGCCAGCAGCCCGACCGCGGGGGAAAAACTGTTTTTT. It is translated as CASSPTAGEKLFF. V is TRBV5-6 and J is TRBJ1-4; D unclear. Trimming cost V 4 bases and J 8 bases, with 12 bases left between them. Germline V gene data show CDR1 as SGHDT and CDR2 as YYEEEE. The CDR3 runs to 13 residues.

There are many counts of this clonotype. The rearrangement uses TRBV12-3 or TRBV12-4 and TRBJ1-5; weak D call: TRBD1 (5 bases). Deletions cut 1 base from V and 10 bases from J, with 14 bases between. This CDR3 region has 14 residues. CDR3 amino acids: CASSLDGGMGPQHF. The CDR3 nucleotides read TGTGCCAGCAGTTTAGATGGGGGGATGGGTCCCCAGCATTTT.

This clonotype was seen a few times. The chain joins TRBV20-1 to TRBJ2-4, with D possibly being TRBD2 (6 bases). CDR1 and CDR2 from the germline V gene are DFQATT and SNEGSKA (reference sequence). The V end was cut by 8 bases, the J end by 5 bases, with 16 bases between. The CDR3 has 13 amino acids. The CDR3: CSTPRGTQNIQYF. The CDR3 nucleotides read TGCAGTACTCCTCGTGGGACTCAAAACATTCAGTACTTC.

CDR3 coding DNA: TGTGCCAGCAGCTTAGCTTTTGTTCAAGAGACCCAGTACTTC. As protein: CASSLAFVQETQYF. The rearrangement links TRBV7-9 to TRBJ2-5; D is unresolved. Germline values: CDR1 SEHNR, CDR2 FQNEAQ (reference sequence). This CDR3 has 14 residues. The ends were cut back, 0 bases at V and 2 bases at J, with 7 bases in the middle. Variable domain in full (rest from reference TRBV7-9 and TRBJ2-5): DTGVSQNPRHKITKRGQNVTFRCDPISEHNRLYWYRQTLGQGPEFLTYFQNEAQLEKSRLLSDRFSAERPKGSFSTLEIQRTEQGDSAMYLCASSLAFVQETQYFGPGTRLLVL.

DNA of the CDR3: TGTGCCAGCAGCTTCGTTCTCTACAATGAGCAGTTCTTC. It encodes CASSFVLYNEQFF. This chain joins TRBV7-2 and TRBJ2-1; D call uncertain. CDR3 length equals 13 residues. Germline CDR1 SGHTA, CDR2 FQGNSA. The V and J ends lost 3 bases and 3 bases respectively, with 6 bases between them.

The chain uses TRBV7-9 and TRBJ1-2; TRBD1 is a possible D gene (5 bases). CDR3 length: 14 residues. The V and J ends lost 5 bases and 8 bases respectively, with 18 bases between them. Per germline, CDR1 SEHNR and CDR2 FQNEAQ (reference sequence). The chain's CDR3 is CASSTLDRPGGYTF. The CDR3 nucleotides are TGTGCCAGCAGCACCTTAGACAGACCGGGGGGCTACACCTTC.

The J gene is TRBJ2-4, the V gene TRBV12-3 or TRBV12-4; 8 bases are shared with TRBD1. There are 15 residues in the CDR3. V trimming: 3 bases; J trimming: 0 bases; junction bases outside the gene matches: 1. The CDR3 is CASSFDRGAKNIQYF. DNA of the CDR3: TGTGCCAGCAGTTTCGACAGGGGAGCCAAAAACATTCAGTACTTC.

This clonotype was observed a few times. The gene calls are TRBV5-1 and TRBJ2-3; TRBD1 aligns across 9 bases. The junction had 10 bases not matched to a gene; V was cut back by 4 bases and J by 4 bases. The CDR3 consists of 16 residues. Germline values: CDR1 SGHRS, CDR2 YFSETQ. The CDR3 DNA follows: TGCGCCAGCAGCCCCACCGGGACAGGGATGCCAGATACGCAGTATTTT. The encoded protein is CASSPTGTGMPDTQYF.

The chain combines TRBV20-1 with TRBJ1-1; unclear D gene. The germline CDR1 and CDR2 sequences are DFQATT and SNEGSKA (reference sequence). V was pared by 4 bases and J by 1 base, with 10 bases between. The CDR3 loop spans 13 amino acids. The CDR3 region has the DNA TGCAGTGCTACCCGTGAAGAGAACACTGAAGCTTTCTTT. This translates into CSATREENTEAFF.

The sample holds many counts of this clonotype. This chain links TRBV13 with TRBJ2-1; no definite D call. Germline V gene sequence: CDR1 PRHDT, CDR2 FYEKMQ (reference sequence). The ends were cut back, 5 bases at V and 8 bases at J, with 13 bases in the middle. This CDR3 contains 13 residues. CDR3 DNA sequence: TGTGCCAGCAGCCATTGGACGGTTGATGAGCAGTTCTTC. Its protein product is CASSHWTVDEQFF.